This TCR beta chain was identified during a study of CD8 T cells in ankylosing spondylitis. Study-wide results and caveats: Within ankylosing spondylitis blood, a TCR beta motif made up of fewer than ten highly homologous variants appeared to be characteristic. As reported, disease-linked clones showed significant enrichment in matched ankylosing spondylitis synovial fluid.

CDR3 length: 16 residues. Trimming took 0 bases from V and 1 from J; bases not matched to a gene: 2. The germline gives CDR1 SGHTA, CDR2 FQGNSA. This clonotype showed up many times. As yet, its antigen is unknown. MiXCR was run by TCRdb on the 5' RACE reads, yielding one entry per CDR3 protein. The sample has roughly 490,000 distinct CDR3 sequences; about 5.2% are singletons. The receptor comes from a male donor with ankylosing spondylitis. The chain employs TRBV7-2 and TRBJ2-2; 7 bases map to TRBD1. The sample comprised blood, either unsorted or a sorted T cell fraction (not recorded which). In DNA, the CDR3 is TGTGCCAGCAGCTTAGCGGGGACAGTGAACACCGGGGAGCTGTTTTTT. It yields the protein CASSLAGTVNTGELFF.